Listed here are 32 T cell receptor beta chains from one sample, sequenced in a study of T cell responses to AZD1222 COVID-19 vaccine. Clones were sequenced by immunoSEQ multiplex PCR, and TCRdb holds only the in-frame ones, with some missing. The table lists 68,000 or so clones, about three quarters of them singletons. Source: peripheral blood, taken on day 0 of AZD1222 vaccination. Every receptor here comes from an adult in good health.

This clone was seen many times. This chain connects TRBV4-3 to TRBJ1-6; D gene unclear. Trimming stripped 3 bases from V and 2 bases from J, with 5 bases between. Germline CDR1 is LGHNA and CDR2 is YSLEER. The length of the CDR3 is 14 residues. The CDR3 coding sequence is TGCGCCAGCAGCCAGGTACCCTATAATTCACCCCTCCACTTT. Protein: CASSQVPYNSPLHF.

The chain has TRBV5-1 and TRBJ1-4; a possible D gene is TRBD1 (6 bases). This CDR3 has 14 residues. CDR1 SGHRS and CDR2 YFSETQ come from the germline V gene. Trimming removed 4 bases from V and 2 bases from J, with 9 bases in between. The CDR3 region has the DNA TGCGCCAGCAGCCCGACAGGCACTAATGAAAAACTGTTTTTT. Translating gives CASSPTGTNEKLFF.

The chain carries TRBV18 and TRBJ2-6, with TRBD1 as a possible D gene (5 bases). Trimming removed 4 bases at V and 3 bases at J, with 10 bases between. This CDR3 region has 15 residues. Germline-derived CDR1 and CDR2 are KGHSH and LQKENI. CDR3 DNA: TGTGCCAGCTCACAGGCCAGGGTTGGGGCCAACGTCCTGACTTTC. It is translated as CASSQARVGANVLTF.

J is TRBJ1-5 and V is TRBV5-1; the match to TRBD1 covers 8 bases. Per the germline V gene, CDR1 is SGHRS and CDR2 is YFSETQ. The CDR3 has 12 residues. J lost 15 bases, V lost 3 bases, and 8 bases had no gene match. DNA for the CDR3: TGCGCCAGCAGCTGGGGACAGGTCCATTGGCATTTT. Translating gives CASSWGQVHWHF.

The rearrangement joins TRBV19 to TRBJ1-2; D is perhaps TRBD1 (5 bases). The CDR3 runs to 14 residues. Looked up from germline, CDR1 is LNHDA and CDR2 is SQIVND (reference sequence). Trimming stripped 0 bases from V and 4 bases from J, with 9 bases between. The CDR3 DNA reads as TGTGCCAGTAGTATAGATCCGCAGGGCTATGGCTACACCTTC. It yields the protein CASSIDPQGYGYTF.

The chain carries TRBV9 and TRBJ1-2; D ambiguous. This CDR3 region has 14 residues. With 4 bases removed from V and 1 base from J, the gap between germline ends came to 11 bases. Germline CDR1 is SGDLS and CDR2 is YYNGEE. CDR3 bases: TGTGCCAGCAGCCCGATAGGAGTTAACTATGGCTACACCTTC. Translated, it gives CASSPIGVNYGYTF.

The chain uses TRBV4-3 and TRBJ2-1; 12 nucleotides align to TRBD2. The germline gives CDR1 LGHNA, CDR2 YSLEER. The V gene end was trimmed by 0 bases and the J gene end by 0 bases; junction bases not matched to a gene: 6. The CDR3 runs to 19 residues. CDR3 sequence: CASSQETLAGGHSYNEQFF. The CDR3 DNA is TGCGCCAGCAGCCAAGAAACACTAGCGGGGGGCCACTCCTACAATGAGCAGTTCTTC.

V and J are TRBV4-1 and TRBJ2-6, with 9 positions matching TRBD1. The CDR3 is made up of 16 amino acids. Germline loops: CDR1 MGHRA, CDR2 YSYEKL. The J segment lost 4 bases and the V segment lost 10 bases, leaving 11 bases of the junction unmatched. CDR3 protein: CATRPGTGTGANVLTF. CDR3 sequence (DNA): TGCGCCACCCGTCCCGGGACAGGGACCGGGGCCAACGTCCTGACTTTC.

This sequence joins TRBV6-4 and TRBJ2-3, with a tentative D call TRBD2 (5 bases). The CDR3 has 14 residues. V was shortened by 6 bases and J by 4 bases, with 14 bases between the two germline ends. Germline CDR1 MRHNA, CDR2 SNTAGT. The CDR3 loop reads CASRPGPEADTQYF. The CDR3 DNA reads as TGTGCCAGCAGGCCCGGGCCGGAGGCAGATACGCAGTATTTT.

The rearrangement joins TRBV28 to TRBJ1-4; unclear D gene. This CDR3 has 13 residues. Germline CDR1 MDHEN, CDR2 SYDVKM. Between the trimmed V and J ends, which lost 11 bases and 8 bases, there was a span of 18 bases. The CDR3 DNA is TGTGCCGCGGGCACACCGGCTCAAGAAAAACTGTTTTTT. Translating it yields CAAGTPAQEKLFF. The full variable domain, completed using reference TRBV28 and TRBJ1-4, is DVKVTQSSRYLVKRTGEKVFLECVQDMDHENMFWYRQDPGLGLRLIYFSYDVKMKEKGDIPEGYSVSREKKERFSLILESASTNQTSMYLCAAGTPAQEKLFFGSGTQLSVL.

This clone was detected only once. This chain links TRBV6-6 with TRBJ1-1; D gene unclear. This CDR3 comprises 15 residues. Germline CDR1 reads MNHNY; CDR2 reads SVGAGI (reference sequence). Trimming cost V 2 bases and J 3 bases, with 13 bases left between them. CDR3 DNA sequence: TGTGCCAGCAGTTACAACGAACTTGTTTACACTGAAGCTTTCTTT. Protein product: CASSYNELVYTEAFF.

This clone was seen just once. The genes are TRBV4-2 and TRBJ2-7; 11 bases map to TRBD2. CDR3 length: 18 residues. Germline assignment: CDR1 LGHNA and CDR2 YNFKEQ. V gave up 1 base and J gave up 0 bases; unmatched junction bases: 8. CDR3: CASSQAQGLAVTSYEQYF. The DNA for the CDR3 is TGTGCCAGCAGCCAAGCCCAGGGACTAGCGGTAACCTCCTACGAGCAGTACTTC.

The chain recombines TRBV5-8 with TRBJ1-2, with no clear D. Germline-derived CDR1 and CDR2 are SGHTS and YDEGEE. The CDR3 spans 14 residues. V was pared by 4 bases and J by 6 bases, with 16 bases between. The CDR3 nucleotides read TGTGCCAGCAGCCCCTATCCGGGTTCGCATGGCTACACCTTC. Its translation: CASSPYPGSHGYTF.

The chain uses TRBV6-2 or TRBV6-3 and TRBJ2-7; D not resolved. V lost 2 bases and J 3 bases, leaving 8 bases between the germline ends. Germline V gives CDR1 MNHEY, CDR2 SVGEGT. The CDR3 consists of 13 residues. DNA of the CDR3: TGTGCCAGCAGTTACGATCTCATCTACGAGCAGTACTTC. Translation gives CASSYDLIYEQYF.

This clone came up a few times. This chain connects TRBV11-2 to TRBJ2-5; 15 bases are shared with TRBD2. The CDR3 is 18 residues long. J was trimmed by 9 bases and V by 1 base; bases with no gene match: 12. Germline V CDR1 and CDR2: SGHAT, FQNNGV. The CDR3 is CASSLGTSGGALSGAQYF. CDR3 DNA: TGTGCCAGCAGCTTAGGGACTAGCGGGGGGGCACTGAGCGGGGCCCAGTACTTC.

The V call is TRBV28, the J call TRBJ2-7; D is tentatively TRBD1 or TRBD2 (5 bases each). V lost 5 bases to trimming and J lost 2 bases, with 10 bases between them. The germline CDR1 and CDR2 sequences are MDHEN and SYDVKM. The CDR3 covers 13 residues. The CDR3 reads CASSGDEPYEQYF. CDR3 nucleotide sequence: TGTGCCAGCAGTGGGGACGAACCCTACGAGCAGTACTTC.

The chain carries TRBV5-1 and TRBJ1-4, with TRBD1 as a possible D gene (6 bases). Trimming removed 0 bases from V and 8 bases from J, with 11 bases in between. Germline V gene lookup returns CDR1 SGHRS and CDR2 YFSETQ. The CDR3 has 14 amino acids. Here the CDR3 reads CASSLVGAGEKLFF. The DNA for the CDR3 is TGCGCCAGCAGCTTGGTGGGGGCAGGGGAAAAACTGTTTTTT.

The chain carries TRBV19 and TRBJ1-2; perhaps TRBD1 as D (6 bases). The V gene's germline CDR1 is LNHDA and CDR2 SQIVND (reference sequence). Trimming cost V 8 bases and J 3 bases, with 19 bases left between them. This CDR3 region has 15 residues. The CDR3 DNA is TGTGCCAGTCGACGTCGACAGGAAGAATACTATGGCTACACCTTC. Translation: CASRRRQEEYYGYTF.

This clone came up once. The chain employs TRBV9 and TRBJ2-5; D ambiguous. Germline assignment: CDR1 SGDLS and CDR2 YYNGEE. The CDR3 spans 15 residues. V was shortened by 1 base and J by 5 bases, with 15 bases between the two germline ends. CDR3 nucleotides: TGTGCCAGCAGCGTATATCCTGAGAATAGGGAGACCCAGTACTTC. Amino acid sequence: CASSVYPENRETQYF.

This clone was observed once. The chain has TRBV6-2 or TRBV6-3 and TRBJ2-5, with D perhaps matching TRBD2 (6 bases). Trimming pared 4 bases from V and 5 bases from J, leaving 14 bases between. Germline CDR1 is MNHEY and CDR2 is SVGEGT. The CDR3 extends over 14 amino acids. The CDR3 sequence: CASSSTSAGETQYF. The CDR3 region has the DNA TGTGCCAGCAGTTCGACTAGTGCCGGGGAGACCCAGTACTTC.

The rearrangement links TRBV4-1 to TRBJ2-6, with D perhaps matching TRBD1 or TRBD2 (5 bases each). Trimming removed 0 bases at V and 4 bases at J, with 10 bases between. Germline CDR1 is MGHRA and CDR2 is YSYEKL. The CDR3 is 16 residues long. In DNA, the CDR3 is TGCGCCAGCAGCCAAGATCTCGGGGCCGGGGCCAACGTCCTGACTTTC. This encodes CASSQDLGAGANVLTF.

This chain links TRBV7-6 with TRBJ1-4; D call uncertain. The V gene lost 1 base and the J gene lost 6 bases, with 12 bases spanning the gap. The germline V gene encodes CDR1 SGHVS and CDR2 FNYEAQ. This CDR3 region has 15 residues. CDR3 in amino acids: CASSLVHGKDEKLFF. Written as DNA, the CDR3 is TGTGCCAGCAGCTTAGTTCACGGGAAGGATGAAAAACTGTTTTTT.

V is TRBV15 and J is TRBJ1-5; D might be TRBD1 (5 bases). Looked up from germline, CDR1 is LNHNV and CDR2 is YYDKDF (reference sequence). CDR3 length equals 17 residues. Deletions cut 1 base from V and 6 bases from J, with 19 bases between. CDR3: CATSRGAGRLSGQPQHF. The CDR3 DNA reads as TGTGCCACCAGCAGAGGTGCGGGACGTTTATCGGGTCAGCCCCAGCATTTT.

This clone was recorded once. V and J are TRBV6-5 and TRBJ1-6, with D maybe TRBD1 (6 bases). Between the trimmed V and J ends, which lost 6 bases and 7 bases, there was a span of 16 bases. The V gene's germline CDR1 is MNHEY and CDR2 SVGAGI. There are 15 residues in the CDR3. CDR3 residues: CASSGPSQGNSPLHF. CDR3 sequence (DNA): TGTGCCAGCAGCGGACCCTCACAGGGCAATTCACCCCTCCACTTT.

This sequence joins TRBV6-1 and TRBJ2-6; D possibly corresponds to TRBD1 (6 bases). The germline gives CDR1 MNHNS, CDR2 SASEGT. The CDR3 is 19 residues long. The V gene lost 4 bases and the J gene lost 2 bases, with 21 bases spanning the gap. This CDR3 is CASSGQAGAPKPGANVLTF. CDR3 bases: TGTGCCAGCAGTGGACAGGCGGGCGCCCCTAAACCTGGGGCCAACGTCCTGACTTTC.

The rearrangement uses TRBV5-1 and TRBJ1-4; 7 positions agree with TRBD1. The junction had 9 bases not matched to a gene; V was cut back by 5 bases and J by 2 bases. The CDR3 has 16 residues. In germline, CDR1 is SGHRS, CDR2 YFSETQ. The CDR3 here is CASRLEGAGTNEKLFF. The CDR3 nucleotides read TGCGCCAGCAGACTGGAGGGGGCAGGGACTAATGAAAAACTGTTTTTT.

This clone was seen once. This chain joins TRBV13 and TRBJ2-7; D remains ambiguous. The CDR3 sequence is 13 residues long. Germline CDR1 reads PRHDT; CDR2 reads FYEKMQ (reference sequence). V was cut by 0 bases and J by 4 bases, with 7 bases left in between. The CDR3 region is CASSLGGVYEQYF. The CDR3 DNA is TGTGCCAGCAGCTTAGGTGGTGTGTACGAGCAGTACTTC. Supplemented by reference TRBV13 and TRBJ2-7, the full variable domain reads AAGVIQSPRHLIKEKRETATLKCYPIPRHDTVYWYQQGPGQDPQFLISFYEKMQSDKGSIPDRFSAQQFSDYHSELNMSSLELGDSALYFCASSLGGVYEQYFGPGTRLTVT.

This chain joins TRBV3-1 (or the pseudogene TRBV3-2) and TRBJ2-1; the match to TRBD2 covers 12 bases. V lost 1 base and J lost 16; bases outside the gene matches: 8. CDR3 length equals 14 residues. Germline V gene data show CDR1 as LGHDT and CDR2 as YNNKEL (reference sequence). This chain's CDR3 is CASSQAASGGAGFF. The CDR3, as DNA: TGTGCCAGCAGCCAAGCGGCTAGCGGGGGGGCTGGTTTCTTC.

J is TRBJ2-7 and V is TRBV5-1; D remains ambiguous. Germline loops: CDR1 SGHRS, CDR2 YFSETQ. V gave up 3 bases and J gave up 5 bases, with 12 bases separating them. The CDR3 consists of 13 residues. CDR3 in amino acids: CASSSSHSNEQYF. DNA of the CDR3: TGCGCCAGCAGCTCCTCACATAGCAACGAGCAGTACTTC.

This clone was seen a handful of times. This rearrangement joins TRBV2 to TRBJ1-1; D ambiguous. The germline V and J ends were trimmed by 1 base and 11 bases, with 8 bases remaining between them. CDR1 is SNHLY and CDR2 is FYNNEI in the germline V gene. CDR3 length: 11 residues. The CDR3 protein is CASSEGFQAFF. Written as DNA, the CDR3 is TGTGCCAGCAGTGAAGGATTTCAGGCTTTCTTT.

The J gene is TRBJ1-3, the V gene TRBV3-1 (or the pseudogene TRBV3-2), with D unresolved. Germline CDR1 reads LGHDT; CDR2 reads YNNKEL (reference sequence). V was shortened by 8 bases and J by 0 bases, with 5 bases between the two germline ends. The CDR3 spans 12 residues. CDR3 DNA sequence: TGTGCCAGCGAAGGCTCTGGAAACACCATATATTTT. Translation: CASEGSGNTIYF.

This chain connects TRBV11-1 to TRBJ2-7; 10 bases line up with TRBD2. The V segment lost 5 bases and the J segment 4 bases; nucleotides outside the gene matches: 8. The CDR3 is 15 amino acids. Germline V gene sequence: CDR1 SGHAT, CDR2 FQDESV (reference sequence). In DNA form, the CDR3 reads TGTGCCAGCAGCCCCACCGGACTAGCGGAGTACGAGCAGTACTTC. This gives the protein CASSPTGLAEYEQYF.